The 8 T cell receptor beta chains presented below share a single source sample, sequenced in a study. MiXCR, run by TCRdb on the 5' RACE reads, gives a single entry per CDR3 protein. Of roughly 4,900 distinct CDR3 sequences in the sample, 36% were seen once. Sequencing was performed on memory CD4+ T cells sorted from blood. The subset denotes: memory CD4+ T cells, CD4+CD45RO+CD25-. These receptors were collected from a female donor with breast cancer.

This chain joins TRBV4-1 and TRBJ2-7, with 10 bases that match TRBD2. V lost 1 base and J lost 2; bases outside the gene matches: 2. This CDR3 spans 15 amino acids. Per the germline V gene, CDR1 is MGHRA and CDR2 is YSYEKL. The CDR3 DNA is TGCGCCAGCAGCCAAGGTAGCGGGAGGCCCTACGAGCAGTACTTC. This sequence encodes CASSQGSGRPYEQYF.

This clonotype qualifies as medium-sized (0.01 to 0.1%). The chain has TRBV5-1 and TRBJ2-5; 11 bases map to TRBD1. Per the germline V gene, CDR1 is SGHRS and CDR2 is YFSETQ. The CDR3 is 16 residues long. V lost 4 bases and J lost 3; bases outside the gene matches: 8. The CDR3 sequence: CASSVHPGQGEETQYF. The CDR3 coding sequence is TGCGCCAGCAGCGTCCACCCGGGACAGGGGGAAGAGACCCAGTACTTC.

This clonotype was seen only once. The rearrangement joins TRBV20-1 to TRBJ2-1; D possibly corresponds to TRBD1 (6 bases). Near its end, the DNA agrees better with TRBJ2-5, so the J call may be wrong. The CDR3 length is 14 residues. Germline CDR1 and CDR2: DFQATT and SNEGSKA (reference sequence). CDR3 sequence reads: CSARRDTAGETQYF. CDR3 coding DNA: TGCAGTGCTAGACGGGACACCGCCGGGGAGACCCAGTACTTC.

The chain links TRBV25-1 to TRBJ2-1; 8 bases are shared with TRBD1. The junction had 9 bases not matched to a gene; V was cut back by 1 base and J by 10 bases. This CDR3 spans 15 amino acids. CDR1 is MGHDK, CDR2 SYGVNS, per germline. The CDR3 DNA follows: TGTGCCAGCAGTGAATCTGTGACAGGGGATGGAGAGCAGTTCTTC. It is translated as CASSESVTGDGEQFF.

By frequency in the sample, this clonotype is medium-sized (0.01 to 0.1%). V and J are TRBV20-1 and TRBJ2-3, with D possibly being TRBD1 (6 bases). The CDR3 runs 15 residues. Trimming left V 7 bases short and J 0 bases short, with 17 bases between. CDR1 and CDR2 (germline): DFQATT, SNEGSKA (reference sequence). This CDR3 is CSVTGTMTSTDTQYF. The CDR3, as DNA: TGCAGTGTAACCGGGACAATGACTAGCACAGATACGCAGTATTTT.

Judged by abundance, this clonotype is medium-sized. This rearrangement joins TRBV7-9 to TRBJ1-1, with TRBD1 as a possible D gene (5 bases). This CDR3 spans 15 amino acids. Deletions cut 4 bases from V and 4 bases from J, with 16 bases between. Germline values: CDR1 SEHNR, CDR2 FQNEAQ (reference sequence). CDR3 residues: CASSWDGRVGTEAFF. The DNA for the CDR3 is TGTGCCAGCAGCTGGGACGGCAGGGTTGGCACTGAAGCTTTCTTT.

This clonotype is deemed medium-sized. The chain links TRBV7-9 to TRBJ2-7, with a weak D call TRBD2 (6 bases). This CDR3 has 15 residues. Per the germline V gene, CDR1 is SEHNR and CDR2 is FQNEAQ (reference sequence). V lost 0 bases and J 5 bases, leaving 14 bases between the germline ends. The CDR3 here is CASSLAGGSSDEQYF. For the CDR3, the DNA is TGTGCCAGCAGCTTAGCGGGGGGAAGTAGCGACGAGCAGTACTTC.

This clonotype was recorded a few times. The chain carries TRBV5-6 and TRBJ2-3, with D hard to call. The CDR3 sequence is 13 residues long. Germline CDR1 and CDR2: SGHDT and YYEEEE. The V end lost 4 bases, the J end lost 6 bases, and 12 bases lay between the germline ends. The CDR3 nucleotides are TGTGCCAGCAGCCTGACGGCAGCGGATACGCAGTATTTT. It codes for CASSLTAADTQYF.